Sequencing of this TCR beta chain was carried out in a study of shared clonotypes between healthy human individuals. Profiled with immunoSEQ multiplex PCR; TCRdb holds only in-frame clones, not every one. The table has more than 2 million clones, 90% to 97% seen once. This CDR3 contains 15 residues. The V segment lost 4 bases and the J segment 0 bases; nucleotides outside the gene matches: 3. Germline CDR1 reads SGHNT; CDR2 reads YYREEE (reference sequence). The sample consisted of naive CD4+ T cells sorted from blood. As for subset: CD45RA+ positively selected. This sequence originates from a man aged 18 to 30 in good health. The rearrangement uses TRBV5-4 and TRBJ2-2, with 7 bases aligning to TRBD1. For the CDR3, the DNA is TGTGCCAGCAGCCGGGACAGTTCGAACACCGGGGAGCTGTTTTTT. It translates to CASSRDSSNTGELFF. The whole variable domain, filled in from reference TRBV5-4 and TRBJ2-2, reads ETGVTQSPTHLIKTRGQQVTLRCSSQSGHNTVSWYQQALGQGPQFIFQYYREEENGRGNFPPRFSGLQFPNYSSELNVNALELDDSALYLCASSRDSSNTGELFFGEGSRLTVL.